This is a list of T cell receptor beta chains from one sample in a study of shared clonotypes between healthy human individuals. Assay: immunoSEQ multiplex PCR; the TCRdb copy retains only in-frame clones and omits some. The sample shows 300,000 to 350,000 clones, less than 75% of them seen only once. The material sequenced was memory CD4+ T cells sorted from blood. The receptors here all came from a man between 25 and 39 years old in good health. Both conserved end residues are part of each CDR3.

v_gene | CDR3aa
TRBV4-3 | CASSQESGRGSTGELFF
TRBV18 | CASTSYRDIRDEQFF
TRBV7-9 | CASSIGAGGFQETQYF
TRBV6-5 | CASSSRLAGGLYEQYF
TRBV27 | CASRAIVGLAGGPDTGELFF
TRBV27 | CASARNNNYGYTF
TRBV10-3 | CAIKEETNSPLHF
TRBV12-1 | CASSSGQGGEKLFF
TRBV9 | CASSVEAGRPNNEQFF
TRBV27 | CASHSRRGLAGELFF
TRBV5-1 | CASNAAGVTEAFF
TRBV27 | CASRWSGLADNEQFF
TRBV7-2 | CASSPSGVAGYEQYF
TRBV7-3 | CASSLASSGANVLTF
TRBV2 | CASRVASGRTLSYEQYF
TRBV9 | CASSVAPKETQYF
TRBV6-1 | CASSESAGGDTQYF
TRBV28 | CASSLSGAGGTGELFF
TRBV6-1 | CASSGGTQPQHF
TRBV6-5 | CASSAQGGREQFF
TRBV30 | CASGQGDFYQPQHF
TRBV9 | CASSERDARGGLNYGYTF
TRBV4-3 | CASSFDRSYEQYF
TRBV7-2 | CASSLGTNQPQHF
TRBV6-1 | CASSAGRATYGYTF
TRBV11-3 | CASSFGQGGTQYF
TRBV9 | CASSVGSGSTGELFF
TRBV28 | CASSLPTKNYEQYF
TRBV5-4 | CASSLGADASYEQYF
TRBV5-6 | CASSLDRDREPYEQYF
TRBV7-7 | CASSVTLNTEAFF
TRBV9 | CASSVGGTSGSSETQYF
TRBV28 | CASTRGGNTDTQYF
TRBV6-1 | CASSMGERSAGSQHF
TRBV30 | CAWSSGGNTIYF
TRBV19 | CASSSPNRRGYNEQFF
TRBV5-4 | CASSFPGNTDTQYF
TRBV10-3 | CAIRQQLAGVHEQFF
TRBV29-1 | CSVVQGAGSYEQYF
TRBV5-1 | CASSLGAAGELFF
TRBV2 | CASTTTTGSNQPQHF
TRBV7-7 | CASSFSGENTEAFF
TRBV6-6 | CASSFRGSEQYF
TRBV14 | CASSQLAVAGGVLDEQFF
TRBV11-2 | CASSLGDRVNQPQHF
TRBV7-2 | CASRAGETQYF
TRBV10-3 | CAIRSGRAEDEQFF
TRBV7-2 | CASRVGTFQETQYF
TRBV7-2 | CASSLSIAGSGNTIYF
TRBV18 | CASSKYGETQYF
TRBV15 | CATSISLAGSGEQYF
TRBV10-1 | CASSESKVGTRSTGELFF
TRBV9 | CASTLRGTGELFF
TRBV11-2 | CASSLVGGTSGIGELFF
TRBV19 | CASTTIGGTANYNEQFF
TRBV7-9 | CASSQDGYTGELFF
TRBV5-8 | CASSRRGPEQFF
TRBV27 | CASSSLAGFGTQYF
TRBV28 | CASSLDPVNTEAFF
TRBV2 | CASIGLASINEQFF